This record looks at one T cell receptor beta chain sequence and its context. The source of the sample is a study of blood T cell repertoires in COVID-19. Study background: The United States, Italy and Spain provided the acute and convalescent COVID-19 samples. In each case, the material was cDNA or gDNA derived from T cells, B-cell-depleted T cells, or PBMCs.

CDR1 is MGHDK, CDR2 SYGVNS, per germline. Trimming removed 2 bases from V and 2 bases from J, with 10 bases in between. The CDR3 length is 16 residues. The data were produced by immunoSEQ multiplex PCR, yet TCRdb's version contains in-frame clones alone and is incomplete. The sample includes some 250,000 clones, 85% to 90% of them seen just once. This study enrolled people aged 18 to 89 from about two dozen US geographic areas. The receptor comes from a woman aged 25 to 45 with acute COVID-19. Input material: PBMCs or T cells enriched from blood (not recorded which). The J gene is TRBJ2-6, the V gene TRBV25-1; D possibly corresponds to TRBD2 (6 bases). The CDR3 nucleotides read TGTGCCAGCAGTGAAAGGGGAGGCCCTGGGGCCAACGTCCTGACTTTC. The encoded protein is CASSERGGPGANVLTF.